Given below is one TCR beta chain in context. Recruited during active infection, patients (from Seattle) were subsequently followed longitudinally. TCRdb's table, derived via immunoSEQ multiplex PCR, lists solely in-frame clones and lacks some. The sample lists some 220,000 clones, 80% to 95% occurring once. CDR1 is SGHNT and CDR2 is YYREEE in the germline V gene (reference sequence). There are 14 residues in the CDR3. The V end lost 4 bases, the J end lost 1 base, and 8 bases lay between the germline ends. The data belong to a study of blood T cell repertoires in COVID-19. Study-level background: Sites across the United States, Italy and Spain contributed samples from acute and convalescent COVID-19.

The TCR was taken from a man aged 25 to 40 with COVID-19, enrolled during active disease. Input material: peripheral blood. The rearrangement uses TRBV5-4 and TRBJ2-2; the D is unclear. The CDR3: CASSGTQNTGELFF. DNA for the CDR3: TGTGCCAGCAGCGGCACACAGAACACCGGGGAGCTGTTTTTT.